This T cell receptor beta chain comes out of a study of cytomegalovirus exposure and HLA in healthy donors. Study-wide context: Researchers previously reported finding 90 million to 130 million unique TCR beta sequences from 170 million or so T cells. Study findings and constraints: A later analysis reportedly found fewer N-insertions in an Asian-associated ancestry cluster than the roughly 670-donor mean. It is likely that the observed cluster of highly shared sequence variants was a sequencing artifact.

Germline-derived CDR1 and CDR2 are MGHRA and YSYEKL. With V trimmed by 1 base and J by 3 bases, 5 bases remained unmatched. The CDR3 length is 15 residues. Healthy bone marrow donors made up the donors. As to this clone: The antigen is undetermined.

PCR employed 60 Vbeta and 13 Jbeta primers. Some clones are missing from TCRdb's copy, which holds only in-frame ones; the method was immunoSEQ multiplex PCR. The data hold about 180,000 clones, with 75% to 80% observed a single time. This TCR was recovered from a man aged 40-49 years in good health and CMV-seropositive. The source material was PBMCs. The chain has TRBV4-1 and TRBJ2-5, with 7 bases aligning to TRBD2. CDR3 loop: CASSQVAGVEETQYF. CDR3 coding DNA: TGCGCCAGCAGCCAAGTCGCGGGGGTTGAAGAGACCCAGTACTTC.